The 9 T cell receptor beta chains listed next were all sequenced from one sample in a study of read filtering for tumor transcriptome and immune sequencing. This library used 300 to 500 ng RNA and molecular barcoded adaptors spanning alpha/delta and beta/gamma chains. Each CDR3 protein is one row after TCRdb ran MiXCR on the reads. The top ten hold around 9.9% of the sample, which has more than 55,000 distinct CDR3 sequences, around 19% seen once. The source material was a population of CD138-negative cells sorted from bone marrow. The receptors were sampled from a donor aged 40 or older with multiple myeloma.

In this sample, this clonotype turned up many times. V and J are TRBV4-1 and TRBJ2-2; 12 positions agree with TRBD2. Unmatched junction bases numbered 5, after V lost 0 bases and J lost 3 bases. Germline CDR1 MGHRA, CDR2 YSYEKL. The CDR3 loop spans 18 amino acids. As DNA, the CDR3 is TGCGCCAGCAGCCAAGATCTAGCGGGGGGGCCTGACACCGGGGAGCTGTTTTTT. Its translation is CASSQDLAGGPDTGELFF.

As regards this clonotype: This may be a read error, as it is one base from a much larger clone. No conserved phenylalanine or tryptophan is present at the end of the CDR3, so a read error is the likely explanation. The chain links TRBV5-1 to TRBJ1-2; TRBD1 agrees at 8 bases. The CDR3 extends over 16 amino acids. Trimming cost V 1 base and J 3 bases; bases outside gene matches: 8. Germline CDR1 SGHRS, CDR2 YFSETQ. The CDR3 sequence: CASSLSHGQGDYGYTL. The CDR3 nucleotides are TGCGCCAGCAGCTTGTCCCACGGACAGGGCGACTATGGCTACACCCTC.

This clonotype has a count of ten or more. The junction shows a germline mismatch at one end, possibly a read error. This chain connects TRBV20-1 to TRBJ2-1; 9 bases line up with TRBD2. Germline V gene lookup returns CDR1 DFQATT and CDR2 SNEGSKA (reference sequence). The CDR3 spans 15 residues. The CDR3 protein is CSASPLAGILNERFF. In nucleotides, the CDR3 is TGCAGTGCTAGCCCCCTAGCGGGAATTCTCAATGAGCGGTTCTTC.

The gene calls are TRBV13 and TRBJ2-4; D call uncertain. Germline CDR1 and CDR2: PRHDT and FYEKMQ (reference sequence). The V gene lost 1 base and the J gene lost 2 bases, with 21 bases spanning the gap. This CDR3 comprises 19 residues. The CDR3 bases are TGTGCCAGCAGCTTAGCCCCTATCCAGGAAACTCCTACCAAAAACATTCAGTACTTC. Translated: CASSLAPIQETPTKNIQYF.

This clonotype was found many times. The V and J genes are TRBV6-1 and TRBJ2-7; the D gene is possibly TRBD2 (6 bases). Germline lookup yields CDR1 MNHNS and CDR2 SASEGT. This CDR3 contains 14 residues. V lost 1 base and J lost 5, with 12 bases in between. The CDR3 coding sequence is TGTGCCAGCAGTGAAGGACTAGAATCGGACGAGCAGTACTTC. This codes for CASSEGLESDEQYF.

Note on this clonotype: Given the absence of the conserved phenylalanine or tryptophan at the CDR3 end, a read error is likely. The chain uses TRBV7-8 and TRBJ1-6; 7 bases map to TRBD1. This CDR3 comprises 16 residues. The germline gives CDR1 SGHVS, CDR2 FQNEAQ. The CDR3 sequence: CASSTGQVSYDSPLHS. Written as DNA, the CDR3 is TGTGCCAGCAGCACAGGACAGGTCTCCTATGATTCACCCCTCCACTCT.

This clonotype was recorded a few times. The V gene is TRBV20-1, the J gene TRBJ1-5; tentative D call: TRBD1 (5 bases). CDR1 and CDR2 (germline): DFQATT, SNEGSKA (reference sequence). This CDR3 contains 18 residues. V dropped 2 bases and J dropped 5 bases, with 25 bases sitting between them. The DNA for the CDR3 is TGCAGTGCTAGAATCGGACTGCTGGGGCCCCCGCCGGATCAGCCCCAGCATTTT. Amino acids: CSARIGLLGPPPDQPQHF.

This clonotype came up many times. The chain recombines TRBV20-1 with TRBJ2-5; D ambiguous. CDR1 DFQATT and CDR2 SNEGSKA come from the germline V gene (reference sequence). V was pared by 5 bases and J by 3 bases, with 13 bases between. The CDR3 runs 13 residues. The CDR3 DNA reads as TGCAGTGCTTGGGCGATTGGGAAAGAGACCCAGTACTTC. This codes for CSAWAIGKETQYF.

Concerning this clonotype itself: Here the CDR3 omits its conserved ending phenylalanine or tryptophan, so a read error is the likely source. The chain links TRBV28 to TRBJ1-1; D is perhaps TRBD1 (5 bases). Germline-derived CDR1 and CDR2 are MDHEN and SYDVKM. The CDR3 is 13 amino acids. Between the trimmed V and J ends, which lost 7 bases and 9 bases, there was a span of 18 bases. CDR3 in DNA: TGTGCCAGCACCGACCAACCCCGGGGGAAAGCTTTCTCT. Its translation is CASTDQPRGKAFS.